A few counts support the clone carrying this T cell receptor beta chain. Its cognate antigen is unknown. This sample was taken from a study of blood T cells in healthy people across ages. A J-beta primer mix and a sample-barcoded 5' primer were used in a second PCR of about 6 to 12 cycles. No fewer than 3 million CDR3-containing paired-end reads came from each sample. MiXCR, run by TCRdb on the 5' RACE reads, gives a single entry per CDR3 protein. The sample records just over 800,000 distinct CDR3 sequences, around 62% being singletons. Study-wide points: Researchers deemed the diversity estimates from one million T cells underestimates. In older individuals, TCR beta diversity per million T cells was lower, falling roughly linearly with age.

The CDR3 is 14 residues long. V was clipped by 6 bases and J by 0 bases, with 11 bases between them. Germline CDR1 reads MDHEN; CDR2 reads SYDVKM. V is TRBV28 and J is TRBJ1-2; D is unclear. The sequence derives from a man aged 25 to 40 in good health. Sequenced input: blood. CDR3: CASRPTGTNYGYTF. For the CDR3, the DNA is TGTGCCAGCAGGCCGACCGGAACTAACTATGGCTACACCTTC.